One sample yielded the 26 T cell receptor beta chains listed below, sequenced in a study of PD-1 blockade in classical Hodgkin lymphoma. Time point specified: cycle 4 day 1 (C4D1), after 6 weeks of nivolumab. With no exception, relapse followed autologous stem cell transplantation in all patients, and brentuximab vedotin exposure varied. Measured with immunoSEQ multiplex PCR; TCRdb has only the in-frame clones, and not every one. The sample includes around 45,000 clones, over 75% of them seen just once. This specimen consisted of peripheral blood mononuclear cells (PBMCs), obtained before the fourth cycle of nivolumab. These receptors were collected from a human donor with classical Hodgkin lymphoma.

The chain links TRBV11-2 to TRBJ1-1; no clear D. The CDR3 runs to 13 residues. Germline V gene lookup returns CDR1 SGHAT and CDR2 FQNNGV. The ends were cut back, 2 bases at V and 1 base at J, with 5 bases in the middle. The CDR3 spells CASSLQENTEAFF. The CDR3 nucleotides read TGTGCCAGCAGCTTACAGGAGAACACTGAAGCTTTCTTT.

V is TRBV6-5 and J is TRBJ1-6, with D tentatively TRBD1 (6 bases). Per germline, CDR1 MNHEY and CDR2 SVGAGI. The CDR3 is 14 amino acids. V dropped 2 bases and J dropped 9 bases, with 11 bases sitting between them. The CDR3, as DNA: TGTGCCAGCAGTTACAGGGGGATTTCTTCACCCCTCCACTTT. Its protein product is CASSYRGISSPLHF.

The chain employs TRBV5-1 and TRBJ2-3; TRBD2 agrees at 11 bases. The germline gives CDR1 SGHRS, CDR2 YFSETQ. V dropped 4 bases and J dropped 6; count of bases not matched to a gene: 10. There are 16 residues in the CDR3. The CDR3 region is CASSPGSSGGADTQYF. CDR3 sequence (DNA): TGCGCCAGCAGCCCGGGGAGTAGCGGGGGGGCGGATACGCAGTATTTT.

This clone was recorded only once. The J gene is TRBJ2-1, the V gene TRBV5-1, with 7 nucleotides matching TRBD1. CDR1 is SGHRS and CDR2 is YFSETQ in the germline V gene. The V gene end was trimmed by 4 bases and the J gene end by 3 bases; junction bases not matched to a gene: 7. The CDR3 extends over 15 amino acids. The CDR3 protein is CASSQTGTVYNEQFF. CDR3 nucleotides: TGCGCCAGCAGCCAAACCGGGACAGTCTACAATGAGCAGTTCTTC.

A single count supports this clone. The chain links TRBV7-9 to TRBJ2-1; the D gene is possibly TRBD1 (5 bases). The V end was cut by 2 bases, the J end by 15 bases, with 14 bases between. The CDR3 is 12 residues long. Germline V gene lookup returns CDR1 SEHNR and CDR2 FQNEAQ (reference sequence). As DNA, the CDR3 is TGTGCCAGCAGCTTAACGGACAAGAACGGGTTCTTC. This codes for CASSLTDKNGFF.

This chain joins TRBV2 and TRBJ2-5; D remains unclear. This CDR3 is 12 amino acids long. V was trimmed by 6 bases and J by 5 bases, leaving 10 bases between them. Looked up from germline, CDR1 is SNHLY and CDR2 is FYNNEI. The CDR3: CASSTPSETQYF. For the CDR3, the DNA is TGTGCCAGCAGCACTCCATCGGAGACCCAGTACTTC.

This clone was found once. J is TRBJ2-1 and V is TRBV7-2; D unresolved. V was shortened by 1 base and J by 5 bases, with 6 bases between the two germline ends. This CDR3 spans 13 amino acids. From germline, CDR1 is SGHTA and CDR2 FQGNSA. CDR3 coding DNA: TGTGCCAGCAGCTTAGTGGGGAACAATGAGCAGTTCTTC. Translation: CASSLVGNNEQFF.

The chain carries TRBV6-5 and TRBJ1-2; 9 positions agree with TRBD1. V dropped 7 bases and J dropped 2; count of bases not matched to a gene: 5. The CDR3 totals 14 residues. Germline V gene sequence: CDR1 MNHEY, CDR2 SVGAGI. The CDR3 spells CASKSTGGNYGYTF. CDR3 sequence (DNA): TGTGCCAGCAAATCGACAGGGGGGAACTATGGCTACACCTTC.

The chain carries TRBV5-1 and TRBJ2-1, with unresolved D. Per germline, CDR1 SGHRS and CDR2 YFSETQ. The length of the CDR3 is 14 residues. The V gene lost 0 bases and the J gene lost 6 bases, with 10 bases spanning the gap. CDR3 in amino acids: CASSLVLGLNEQFF. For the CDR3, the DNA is TGCGCCAGCAGCTTGGTGCTGGGTCTCAATGAGCAGTTCTTC.

The CDR3, as DNA: TGTGCCAGTAAGCCCGCGGATTTTTATAATTCACCCCTCCACTTT. Its protein product is CASKPADFYNSPLHF. The V call is TRBV19, the J call TRBJ1-6; D call uncertain. V was clipped by 7 bases and J by 4 bases, with 14 bases between them. Germline CDR1 LNHDA, CDR2 SQIVND (reference sequence). This CDR3 has 15 residues.

The CDR3 sequence is CASSLQGQGAVGELFF. CDR3 DNA sequence: TGCGCCAGCAGCTTGCAAGGACAGGGGGCTGTCGGGGAGCTGTTTTTT. The chain joins TRBV5-1 to TRBJ2-2; 11 nucleotides match TRBD1. Unmatched junction bases numbered 6, after V lost 1 base and J lost 7 bases. CDR1 is SGHRS, CDR2 YFSETQ, per germline. The CDR3 length is 16 residues.

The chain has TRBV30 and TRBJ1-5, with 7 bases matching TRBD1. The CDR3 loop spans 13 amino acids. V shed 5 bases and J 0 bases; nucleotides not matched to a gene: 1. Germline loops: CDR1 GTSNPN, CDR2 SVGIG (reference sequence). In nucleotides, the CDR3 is TGTGCCTGGGGACAGGATAGCAATCAGCCCCAGCATTTT. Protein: CAWGQDSNQPQHF.

CDR3 residues: CATQTGGDVIKPQHF. DNA for the CDR3: TGTGCCACCCAGACAGGCGGGGATGTAATCAAGCCCCAGCATTTT. The chain has TRBV19 and TRBJ1-5, with D possibly TRBD1 on 6 matching bases. V was shortened by 10 bases and J by 8 bases, with 24 bases between the two germline ends. Germline loops: CDR1 LNHDA, CDR2 SQIVND (reference sequence). The CDR3 contains 15 residues.

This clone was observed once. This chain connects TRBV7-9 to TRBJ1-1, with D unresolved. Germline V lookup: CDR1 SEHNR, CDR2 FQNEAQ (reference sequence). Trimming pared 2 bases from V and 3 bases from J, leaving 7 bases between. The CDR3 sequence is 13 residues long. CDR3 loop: CASSLWADTEAFF. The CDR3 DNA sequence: TGTGCCAGCAGCTTATGGGCAGACACTGAAGCTTTCTTT.

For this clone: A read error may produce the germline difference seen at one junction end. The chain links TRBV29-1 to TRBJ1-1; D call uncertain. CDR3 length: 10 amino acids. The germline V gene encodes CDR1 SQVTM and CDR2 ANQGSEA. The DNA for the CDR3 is TGCGGCGTATTGGCCGCTGAAGCTTTCTTT. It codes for CGVLAAEAFF. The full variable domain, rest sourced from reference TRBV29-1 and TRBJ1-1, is SAVISQKPSRDICQRGTSLTIQCQVDSQVTMMFWYRQQPGQSLTLIATANQGSEATYESGFVIDKFPISRPNLTFSTLTVSNMSPEDSSIYLCGVLAAEAFFGQGTRLTVV.

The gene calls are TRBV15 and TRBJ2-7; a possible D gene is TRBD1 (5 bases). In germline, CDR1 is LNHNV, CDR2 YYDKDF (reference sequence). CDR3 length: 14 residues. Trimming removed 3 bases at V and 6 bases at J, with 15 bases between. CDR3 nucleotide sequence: TGTGCCACCAGCAGGGGTGGGGCCTGGGGCGAGCAGTACTTC. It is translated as CATSRGGAWGEQYF. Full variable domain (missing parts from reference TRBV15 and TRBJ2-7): DAMVIQNPRYQVTQFGKPVTLSCSQTLNHNVMYWYQQKSSQAPKLLFHYYDKDFNNEADTPDNFQSRRPNTSFCFLDIRSPGLGDTAMYLCATSRGGAWGEQYFGPGTRLTVT.

Here the CDR3 DNA reads TGTGCCAGCTCACCTGGACAGATCAGAGGGACTGAAGCTTTCTTT. Translated, it gives CASSPGQIRGTEAFF. The chain links TRBV18 to TRBJ1-1; a weak D match, TRBD1 (6 bases). Germline V CDR1 and CDR2: KGHSH, LQKENI. The V end was cut by 3 bases, the J end by 5 bases, with 16 bases between. This CDR3 comprises 15 residues.

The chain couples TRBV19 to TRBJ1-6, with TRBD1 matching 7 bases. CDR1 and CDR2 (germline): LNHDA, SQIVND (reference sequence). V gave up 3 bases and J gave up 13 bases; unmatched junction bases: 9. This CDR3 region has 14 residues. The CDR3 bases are TGTGCCAGTAGTATCTATGGGACAGCCCCCCCCCTCCACTTT. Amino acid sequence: CASSIYGTAPPLHF.

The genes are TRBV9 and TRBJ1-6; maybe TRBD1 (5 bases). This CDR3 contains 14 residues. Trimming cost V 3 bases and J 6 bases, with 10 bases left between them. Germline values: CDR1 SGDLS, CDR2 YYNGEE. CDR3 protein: CASSAQVINSPLHF. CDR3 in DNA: TGTGCCAGCAGCGCACAGGTTATTAATTCACCCCTCCACTTT.

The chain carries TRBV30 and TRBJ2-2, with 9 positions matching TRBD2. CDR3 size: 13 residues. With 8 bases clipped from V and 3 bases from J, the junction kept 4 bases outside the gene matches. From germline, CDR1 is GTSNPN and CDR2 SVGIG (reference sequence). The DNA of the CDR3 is TGTGCCCATAGCGGGGGTCACACCGGGGAGCTGTTTTTT. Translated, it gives CAHSGGHTGELFF. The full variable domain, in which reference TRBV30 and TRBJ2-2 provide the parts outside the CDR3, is SQTIHQWPATLVQPVGSPLSLECTVEGTSNPNLYWYRQAAGRGLQLLFYSVGIGQISSEVPQNLSASRPQDRQFILSSKKLLLSDSGFYLCAHSGGHTGELFFGEGSRLTVL.

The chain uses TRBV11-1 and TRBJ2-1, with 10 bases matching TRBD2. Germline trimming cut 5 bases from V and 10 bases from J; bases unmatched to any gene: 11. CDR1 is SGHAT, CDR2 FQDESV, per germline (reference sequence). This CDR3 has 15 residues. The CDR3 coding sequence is TGTGCCAGCAGCACAAGCGGGGGGGCTCTTAAGGAGCAGTTCTTC. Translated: CASSTSGGALKEQFF.

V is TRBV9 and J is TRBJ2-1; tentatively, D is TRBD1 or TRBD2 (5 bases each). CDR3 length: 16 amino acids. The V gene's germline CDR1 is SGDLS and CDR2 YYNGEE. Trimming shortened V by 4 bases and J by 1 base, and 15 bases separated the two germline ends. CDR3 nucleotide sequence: TGTGCCAGCAGCCGGTCTATGGGGGAGTCCTACAATGAGCAGTTCTTC. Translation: CASSRSMGESYNEQFF.

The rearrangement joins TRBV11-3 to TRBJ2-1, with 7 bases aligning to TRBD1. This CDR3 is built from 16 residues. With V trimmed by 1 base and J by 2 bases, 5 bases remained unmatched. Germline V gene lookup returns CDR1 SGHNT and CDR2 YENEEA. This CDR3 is CASSLVGTAAYNEQFF. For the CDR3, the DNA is TGTGCCAGCAGCTTAGTCGGGACAGCCGCCTACAATGAGCAGTTCTTC.

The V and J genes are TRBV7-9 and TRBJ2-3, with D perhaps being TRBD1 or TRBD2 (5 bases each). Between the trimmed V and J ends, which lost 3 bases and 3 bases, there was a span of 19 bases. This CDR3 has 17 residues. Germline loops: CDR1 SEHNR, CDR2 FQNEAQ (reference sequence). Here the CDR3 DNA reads TGTGCCAGCAGCTTTGGTTTAGCCACTGAGGGGACAGATACGCAGTATTTT. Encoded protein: CASSFGLATEGTDTQYF.

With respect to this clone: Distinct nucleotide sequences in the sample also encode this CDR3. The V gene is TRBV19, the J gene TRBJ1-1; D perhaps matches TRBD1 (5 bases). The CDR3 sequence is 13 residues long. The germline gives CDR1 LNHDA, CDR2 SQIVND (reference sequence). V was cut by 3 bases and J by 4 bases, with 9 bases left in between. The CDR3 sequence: CASSIGQGTEAFF. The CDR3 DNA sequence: TGTGCCAGTAGTATTGGGCAGGGCACTGAAGCTTTCTTT. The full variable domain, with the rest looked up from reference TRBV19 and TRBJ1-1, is DGGITQSPKYLFRKEGQNVTLSCEQNLNHDAMYWYRQDPGQGLRLIYYSQIVNDFQKGDIAEGYSVSREKKESFPLTVTSAQKNPTAFYLCASSIGQGTEAFFGQGTRLTVV.

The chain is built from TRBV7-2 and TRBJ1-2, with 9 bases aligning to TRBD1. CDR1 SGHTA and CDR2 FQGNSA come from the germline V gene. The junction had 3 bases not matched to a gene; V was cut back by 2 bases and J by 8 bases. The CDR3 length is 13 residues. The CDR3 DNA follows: TGTGCCAGCAGCTTAAAACAGGGGGCCGGCTACACCTTC. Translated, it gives CASSLKQGAGYTF.